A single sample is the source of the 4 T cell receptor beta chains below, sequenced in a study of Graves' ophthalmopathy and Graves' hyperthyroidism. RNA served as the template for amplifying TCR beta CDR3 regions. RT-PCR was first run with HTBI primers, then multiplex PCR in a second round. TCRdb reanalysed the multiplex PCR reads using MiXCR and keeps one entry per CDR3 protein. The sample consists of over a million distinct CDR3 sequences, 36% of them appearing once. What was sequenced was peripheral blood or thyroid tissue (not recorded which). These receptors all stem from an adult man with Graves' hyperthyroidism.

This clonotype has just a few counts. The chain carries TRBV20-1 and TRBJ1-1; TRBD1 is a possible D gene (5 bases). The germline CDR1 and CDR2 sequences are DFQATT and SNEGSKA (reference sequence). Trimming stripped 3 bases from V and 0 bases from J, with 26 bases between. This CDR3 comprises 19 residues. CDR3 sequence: CSARNLGGQGRHMNTEAFF. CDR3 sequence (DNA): TGCAGTGCTAGGAACCTAGGCGGGCAGGGACGTCACATGAACACTGAAGCTTTCTTT.

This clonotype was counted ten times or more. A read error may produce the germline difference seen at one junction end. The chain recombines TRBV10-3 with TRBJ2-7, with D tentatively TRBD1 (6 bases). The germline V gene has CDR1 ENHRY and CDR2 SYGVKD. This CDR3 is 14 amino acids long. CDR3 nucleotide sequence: TGTGCCAGCAGTGCACGGACAGACTCCTACGAGCAGTACTTC. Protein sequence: CASSARTDSYEQYF.

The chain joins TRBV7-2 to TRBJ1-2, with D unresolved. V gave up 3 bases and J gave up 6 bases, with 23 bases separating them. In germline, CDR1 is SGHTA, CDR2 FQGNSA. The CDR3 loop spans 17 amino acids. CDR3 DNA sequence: TGTGCCAGCAGCTTCGGCTGGGGTTACACCCGACCGAATGGCTACACCTTC. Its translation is CASSFGWGYTRPNGYTF.

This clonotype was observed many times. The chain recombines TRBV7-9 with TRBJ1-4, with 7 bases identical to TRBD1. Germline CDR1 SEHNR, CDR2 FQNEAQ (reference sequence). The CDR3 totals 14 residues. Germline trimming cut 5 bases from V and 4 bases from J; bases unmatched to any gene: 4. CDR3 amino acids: CASSPTGYNEKLFF. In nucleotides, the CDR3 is TGTGCCAGCAGCCCGACAGGGTATAATGAAAAACTGTTTTTT.